What follows is one T cell receptor (beta chain) and its context. Antigen unknown. Assay used: immunoSEQ multiplex PCR; TCRdb lists only in-frame clones, some missing. Among over 90,000 clones, 86% were seen once, and the ten largest hold more than 5.5%. The data derive from a study of OX40 agonist ivuxolimab in advanced cancers. Study at large: One patient with hepatocellular carcinoma and two with cutaneous melanoma, three in all, had partial responses.

Notes on the study in general: Specificity for antigen went undetermined in the expanded peripheral T cells.

This CDR3 is 14 amino acids long. Germline V gene sequence: CDR1 SGDLS, CDR2 YYNGEE. The V end lost 0 bases, the J end lost 6 bases, and 11 bases lay between the germline ends. The sequencing used CD4+ or CD8+ T cells sorted from blood, collected in a trial of the OX40 agonist ivuxolimab. This chain uses TRBV9 with TRBJ2-3; unclear D gene. The TCR sequence derives from an adult with an advanced solid tumor such as melanoma, head and neck, liver or kidney cancer. CDR3 nucleotides: TGTGCCAGCAGCGTAGCCAGTCCAGGCGATACGCAGTATTTT. It translates to CASSVASPGDTQYF.